The next 3 T cell receptor beta chains were all read from a single sample in a study of vaccination effects on CD4 cells after COVID-19. Measured with immunoSEQ multiplex PCR; TCRdb has only the in-frame clones, and not every one. This sample has under 80,000 clones, with about 80% found just once. Their antigens remain unidentified. Peptide-pool stimulation followed by sequencing identified expanded antigen-specific CD4+ clonotypes in the ViraFEST assay. Investigators separated out CD4+ T cells once approximately 11 days of culture had passed. BNT162b2 vaccine or mRNA-1273 vaccine was given to participants in two doses. The material was CD4+ T cells from PBMCs cultured with HCoV-OC43 spike peptides, obtained after COVID-19 vaccination. Specified subset: HCoV-OC43 spike overlapping peptide pool stimulation. Receptors were obtained from a human donor who received a COVID-19 vaccine.

The chain is built from TRBV30 and TRBJ1-1; a possible D gene is TRBD1 (6 bases). This CDR3 has 15 residues. Per germline, CDR1 GTSNPN and CDR2 SVGIG (reference sequence). Trimming pared 4 bases from V and 0 bases from J, leaving 15 bases between. CDR3 DNA: TGTGCCTGGACTTGGGGGGGGACACTGAACACTGAAGCTTTCTTT. Its protein product is CAWTWGGTLNTEAFF. Drawing the rest from reference TRBV30 and TRBJ1-1, the complete variable domain is SQTIHQWPATLVQPVGSPLSLECTVEGTSNPNLYWYRQAAGRGLQLLFYSVGIGQISSEVPQNLSASRPQDRQFILSSKKLLLSDSGFYLCAWTWGGTLNTEAFFGQGTRLTVV.

In its sample, this clone was seen a few times. The gene calls are TRBV5-1 and TRBJ2-7; TRBD2 agrees at 7 bases. This CDR3 is built from 14 residues. Trimming at V came to 1 base and at J to 5 bases, leaving 6 bases not matched to a gene. CDR1 is SGHRS and CDR2 is YFSETQ in the germline V gene. The CDR3 DNA reads TGCGCCAGCAGCTTGATGAATGCGGGGGACGAGCAGTACGTC. This gives the protein CASSLMNAGDEQYV.

The chain links TRBV13 to TRBJ2-5, with TRBD1 matching over 8 bases. This CDR3 has 14 amino acids. CDR1 and CDR2 from the germline V gene are PRHDT and FYEKMQ (reference sequence). With V trimmed by 4 bases and J by 5 bases, 6 bases remained unmatched. The CDR3: CASSSRQGFETQYF. CDR3 coding DNA: TGTGCCAGCAGCTCCAGACAGGGGTTTGAGACCCAGTACTTC.